This T cell receptor (beta chain) is drawn from a study of T cell responses to AZD1222 COVID-19 vaccine. Germline loops: CDR1 SGHRS, CDR2 YFSETQ. V lost 4 bases and J 4 bases, leaving 12 bases between the germline ends. This CDR3 is built from 14 residues. Method: immunoSEQ multiplex PCR; TCRdb's copy keeps in-frame clones and lacks some. Among about 200,000 clones listed, 92% were seen once. The genes are TRBV5-1 and TRBJ1-3; possible D gene TRBD1, 6 bases. The TCR was taken from an adult in good health. This sample comprised peripheral blood, obtained on day 0 of AZD1222 vaccination. Written as DNA, the CDR3 is TGCGCCAGCAGCCTGGAGGGGACAGGAAACACCATATATTTT. It specifies CASSLEGTGNTIYF.